This is a list of T cell receptor beta chains from one sample in a study of blood T cell repertoires in COVID-19. Using immunoSEQ multiplex PCR, the repertoire was profiled, and TCRdb retains in-frame clones only, with some absent. The sample shows a few hundred thousand clones, 85% of them seen only once. Sequencing was done on a sample of peripheral blood. These receptors came from a woman between 18 and 29 years old with acute or convalescent COVID-19. CDR3s leave out the opening cysteine and the closing phenylalanine or tryptophan.

TRBJ1-2 | TRBV12-5 | ASGPSGGYGYT
TRBJ1-5 | TRBV19 | ASRLRTGALGYSNQPQH
TRBJ2-1 | TRBV7-3 | ASSTDRGNEQF
TRBJ1-1 | TRBV5-1 | ASNEQEGEAF
TRBJ2-7 | TRBV2 | ASSAGWAGGVGYEQY
TRBJ2-1 | TRBV19 | ASSIGTSGNEQF
TRBJ1-2 | TRBV4-2 | ASSPADRNYGYT
TRBJ1-3 | TRBV5-4 | ASSLVDSGNTIY
TRBJ2-5 | TRBV5-1 | ASSLDRGSTETQY
TRBJ1-4 | TRBV6-2/TRBV6-3 | ASSYGAIPTNEKLF
TRBJ2-7 | TRBV7-3 | ASSVQGEGYEQY
TRBJ1-1 | TRBV27 | ASSLAWSRNTEAF
TRBJ1-5 | TRBV6-2/TRBV6-3 | ASSYVKRVQPQH
TRBJ2-7 | TRBV5-1 | ASSGQGAYEQY
TRBJ1-2 | TRBV19 | ASTDKTGTYGYT
TRBJ1-3 | TRBV9 | ASATGVGGGNTIY
TRBJ1-2 | TRBV4-1 | ASSRLTGENYGYT
TRBJ1-2 | TRBV9 | ASSDNTGQAYYGYT
TRBJ1-3 | TRBV5-4 | ASSPGQGENTIY
TRBJ1-2 | TRBV3-1/TRBV3-2 | ASSQGDRVYGYT
TRBJ2-1 | TRBV29-1 | SAFVAGGRNEQF
TRBJ1-3 | TRBV28 | ASSLPTAGNTIY
TRBJ1-5 | TRBV6-5 | ASSSTGTQPQH
TRBJ2-3 | TRBV30 | AWSRSSGGGDTQY
TRBJ1-1 | TRBV19 | ASRDRPNTEAF
TRBJ2-7 | TRBV4-2 | ASSQEGTGYHEQY